This TCR beta chain came from a study of blood T cells in healthy people across ages. Primed by a sample-barcoded 5' primer and a J-beta primer mix, a second PCR proceeded for roughly 6 to 12 cycles. One entry per CDR3 protein, called by TCRdb with MiXCR from the 5' RACE reads. The sample contains about 1,500,000 distinct CDR3 sequences, roughly 28% of which appear only once. Sequencing was performed on blood. This TCR was sampled from a woman aged 25 to 39 in good health.

CDR3 DNA sequence: TGCAGTGCTAGAGGGCTAGCGGGGGCCCCAGATACGCAGTATTTT. It specifies CSARGLAGAPDTQYF. The genes are TRBV20-1 and TRBJ2-3, with 10 bases aligning to TRBD2. V gave up 1 base and J gave up 4 bases; unmatched junction bases: 5. The germline V gene has CDR1 DFQATT and CDR2 SNEGSKA (reference sequence). This CDR3 region has 15 residues.